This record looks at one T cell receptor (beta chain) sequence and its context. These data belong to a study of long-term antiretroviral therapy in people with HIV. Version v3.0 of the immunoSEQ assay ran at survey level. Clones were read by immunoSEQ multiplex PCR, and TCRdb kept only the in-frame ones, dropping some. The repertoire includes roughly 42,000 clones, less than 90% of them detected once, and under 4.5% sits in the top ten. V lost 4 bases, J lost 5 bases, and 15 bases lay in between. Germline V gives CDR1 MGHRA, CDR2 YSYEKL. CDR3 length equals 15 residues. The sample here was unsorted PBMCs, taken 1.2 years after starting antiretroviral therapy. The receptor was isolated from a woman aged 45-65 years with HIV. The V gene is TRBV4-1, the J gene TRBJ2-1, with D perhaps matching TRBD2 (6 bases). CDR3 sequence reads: CASSLRDLDNNEQFF. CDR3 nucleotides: TGCGCCAGCAGCCTCCGGGACTTAGACAACAATGAGCAGTTCTTC.